One T cell receptor beta chain is described in this entry. The antigen remains unidentified. This sample stems from a study of T-cell memory formation after mild COVID-19. Study observations and caveats: Pre-infection memory already had some responding clones, implying cross-reactive memory joined. Those CD4+ clones that contracted were mainly in CM and EM (CD8+ ones in EMRA).

This CDR3 has 12 amino acids. Germline V gene data show CDR1 as SQVTM and CDR2 as ANQGSEA. V gave up 5 bases and J gave up 8 bases, with 14 bases separating them. TCRdb reanalysed the 5' RACE reads using MiXCR and keeps one entry per CDR3 protein. The repertoire includes about 13,000 distinct CDR3 sequences, around 15% of them detected once, and roughly three fifths sits in the top ten. The sequencing sample was made of PBMCs or a T cell subset sorted from them (not recorded which). This sequence joins TRBV29-1 and TRBJ2-3; either TRBD1 or TRBD2 may supply D (5 bases each). This clonotype was sampled from a man in his late teens or twenties who had mild COVID-19 (a few samples of this study predate the infection). Cell type and time point are not known. The CDR3 DNA is TGCAGCGTTTCGTCGGGGACGGGTACGCAGTATTTT. It codes for CSVSSGTGTQYF.